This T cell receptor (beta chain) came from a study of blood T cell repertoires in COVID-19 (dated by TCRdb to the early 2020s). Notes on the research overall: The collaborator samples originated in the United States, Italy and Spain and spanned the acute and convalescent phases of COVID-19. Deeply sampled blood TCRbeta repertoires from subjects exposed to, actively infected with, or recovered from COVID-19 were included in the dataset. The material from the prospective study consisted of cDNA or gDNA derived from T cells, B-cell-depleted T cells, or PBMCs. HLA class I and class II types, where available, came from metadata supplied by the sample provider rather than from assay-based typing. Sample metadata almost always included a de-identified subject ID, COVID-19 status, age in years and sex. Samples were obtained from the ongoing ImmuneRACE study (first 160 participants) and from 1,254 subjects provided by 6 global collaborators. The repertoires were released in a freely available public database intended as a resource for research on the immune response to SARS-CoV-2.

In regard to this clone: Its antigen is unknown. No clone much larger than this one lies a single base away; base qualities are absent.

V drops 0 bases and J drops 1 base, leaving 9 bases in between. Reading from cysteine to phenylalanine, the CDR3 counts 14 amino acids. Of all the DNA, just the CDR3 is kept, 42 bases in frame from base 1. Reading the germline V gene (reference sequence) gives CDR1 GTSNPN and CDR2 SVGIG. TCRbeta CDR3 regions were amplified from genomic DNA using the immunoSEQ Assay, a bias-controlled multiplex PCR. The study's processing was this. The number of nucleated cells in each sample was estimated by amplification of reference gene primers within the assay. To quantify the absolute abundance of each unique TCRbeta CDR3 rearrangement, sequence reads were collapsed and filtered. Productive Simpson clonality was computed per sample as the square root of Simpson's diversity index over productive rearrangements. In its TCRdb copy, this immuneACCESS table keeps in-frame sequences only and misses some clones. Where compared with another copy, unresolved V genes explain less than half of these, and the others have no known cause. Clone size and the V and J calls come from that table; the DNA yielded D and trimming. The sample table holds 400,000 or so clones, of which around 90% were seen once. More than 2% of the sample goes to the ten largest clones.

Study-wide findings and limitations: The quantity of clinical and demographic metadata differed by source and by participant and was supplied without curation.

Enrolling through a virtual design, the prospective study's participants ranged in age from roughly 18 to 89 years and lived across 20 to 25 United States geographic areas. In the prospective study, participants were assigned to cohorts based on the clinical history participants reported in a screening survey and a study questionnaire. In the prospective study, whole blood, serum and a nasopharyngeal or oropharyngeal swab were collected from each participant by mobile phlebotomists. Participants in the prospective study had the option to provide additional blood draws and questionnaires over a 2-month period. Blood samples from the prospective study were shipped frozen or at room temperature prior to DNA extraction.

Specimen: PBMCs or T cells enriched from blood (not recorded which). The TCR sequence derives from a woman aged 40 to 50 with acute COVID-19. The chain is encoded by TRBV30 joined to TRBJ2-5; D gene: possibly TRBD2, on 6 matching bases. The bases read TGTGCCTGGAGTGTTCGGAGGGGCCAAGAGACCCAGTACTTC. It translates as CAWSVRRGQETQYF.